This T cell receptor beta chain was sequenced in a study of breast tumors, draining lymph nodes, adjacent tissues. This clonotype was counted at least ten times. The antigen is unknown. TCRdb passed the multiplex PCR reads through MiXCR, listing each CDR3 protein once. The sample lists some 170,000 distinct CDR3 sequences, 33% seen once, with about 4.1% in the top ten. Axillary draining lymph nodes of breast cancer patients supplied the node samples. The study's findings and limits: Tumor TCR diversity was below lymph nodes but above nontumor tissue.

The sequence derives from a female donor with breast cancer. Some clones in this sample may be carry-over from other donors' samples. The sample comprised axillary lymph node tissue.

This CDR3 is CASSFDTSYEQYF. CDR3 nucleotides: TGTGCCAGCAGCTTCGACACCTCCTACGAGCAGTACTTC. The rearrangement links TRBV9 to TRBJ2-7, with D hard to call. The CDR3 loop spans 13 amino acids. The ends were cut back, 4 bases at V and 0 bases at J, with 8 bases in the middle. Per the germline V gene, CDR1 is SGDLS and CDR2 is YYNGEE.